A single sample gave rise to the 21 T cell receptor beta chains below, sequenced in a study of spatial heterogeneity in lung cancer. Each CDR3 protein gets one entry after TCRdb re-called the 5' RACE reads with MiXCR. Among under 85,000 distinct CDR3 sequences listed, under 8.5% were seen once. Specified time point: sample taken at primary tumor resection. Source: PBMCs, taken at surgery. The receptor set was obtained from a male donor with early-stage non-small cell lung cancer.

This clonotype was observed many times. This chain connects TRBV7-6 to TRBJ2-7, with 11 bases matching TRBD2. Germline lookup yields CDR1 SGHVS and CDR2 FNYEAQ. The CDR3 length is 15 residues. With 4 bases clipped from V and 2 bases from J, the junction kept 4 bases outside the gene matches. Here the CDR3 DNA reads TGTGCCAGCAGCTCTGGGACTAGCGGCCCCTACGAGCAGTACTTC. This translates into CASSSGTSGPYEQYF. The full variable domain, with the rest looked up from reference TRBV7-6 and TRBJ2-7, is GAGVSQSPRYKVTKRGQDVALRCDPISGHVSLYWYRQALGQGPEFLTYFNYEAQQDKSGLPNDRFSAERPEGSISTLTIQRTEQRDSAMYRCASSSGTSGPYEQYFGPGTRLTVT.

This clonotype is labeled medium-sized. The chain combines TRBV7-2 with TRBJ1-5; D not certain. The germline gives CDR1 SGHTA, CDR2 FQGNSA. CDR3 size: 13 residues. V was trimmed by 2 bases and J by 4 bases, leaving 6 bases between them. As DNA, the CDR3 is TGTGCCAGCAGCTTACGGGAGAATCAGCCCCAGCATTTT. The encoded protein is CASSLRENQPQHF.

This clonotype was seen ten or more times. This chain links TRBV20-1 with TRBJ2-3, with a weak D call TRBD2 (5 bases). Trimming stripped 3 bases from V and 1 base from J, with 8 bases between. Germline lookup yields CDR1 DFQATT and CDR2 SNEGSKA (reference sequence). The CDR3 has 13 residues. CDR3 nucleotides: TGCAGTGCTAGGCGGGCAGGCACAGATACGCAGTATTTT. This encodes CSARRAGTDTQYF.

This clonotype was counted many times. This sequence joins TRBV6-5 and TRBJ2-2; D assignment may be TRBD1 or TRBD2 (5 bases each). This CDR3 contains 15 residues. Trimming pared 6 bases from V and 10 bases from J, leaving 21 bases between. Germline CDR1 reads MNHEY; CDR2 reads SVGAGI. This CDR3 is CASRTSGSPVSELFF. CDR3 DNA sequence: TGTGCCAGCAGGACCTCAGGGAGCCCCGTGTCGGAGCTGTTTTTT.

CDR3: CASSFSTGGGTEAFF. DNA for the CDR3: TGTGCCAGCAGCTTCTCGACAGGGGGAGGCACTGAAGCTTTCTTT. The chain recombines TRBV11-2 with TRBJ1-1; 9 nucleotides align to TRBD1. The germline V gene encodes CDR1 SGHAT and CDR2 FQNNGV. The CDR3 is 15 residues long. Trimming cost V 3 bases and J 4 bases; bases outside gene matches: 6.

Ten or more counts support this clonotype. This chain links TRBV9 with TRBJ1-5, with D perhaps matching TRBD1 (6 bases). The length of the CDR3 is 12 residues. Germline lookup yields CDR1 SGDLS and CDR2 YYNGEE. Between the trimmed V and J ends, which lost 7 bases and 3 bases, there was a span of 8 bases. The CDR3 sequence: CASGQNNQPQHF. DNA for the CDR3: TGTGCCAGCGGACAGAACAATCAGCCCCAGCATTTT.

This clonotype was observed a handful of times. The V gene is TRBV13, the J gene TRBJ1-2; TRBD1 is a possible D gene (6 bases). Deletions cut 0 bases from V and 4 bases from J, with 12 bases between. The CDR3 is 15 amino acids. The germline V gene encodes CDR1 PRHDT and CDR2 FYEKMQ (reference sequence). The CDR3 region is CASSLGLGDTYGYTF. CDR3 nucleotides: TGTGCCAGCAGCTTAGGCCTCGGGGACACCTATGGCTACACCTTC.

This clonotype occurred many times. The chain is built from TRBV7-3 and TRBJ1-1; D ambiguous. Trimming took 0 bases from V and 1 from J, leaving 6 bases between them. The CDR3 sequence is 14 residues long. Germline V CDR1 and CDR2: SGHTA, FQGTGA. The CDR3 nucleotides are TGTGCCAGCAGCTTAACGGGAGGGAACACTGAAGCTTTCTTT. Protein sequence: CASSLTGGNTEAFF.

This clonotype was observed many times. The V call is TRBV5-1, the J call TRBJ2-3; D is undetermined. This CDR3 has 11 amino acids. V was pared by 7 bases and J by 2 bases, with 5 bases between. Germline CDR1 and CDR2: SGHRS and YFSETQ. The CDR3 spells CASGNTDTQYF. The CDR3 coding sequence is TGCGCCAGCGGGAACACAGATACGCAGTATTTT.

This clonotype turned up a few times. A much bigger clone sits one base away, suggesting this may be a read error. The chain has TRBV27 and TRBJ1-1, with a weak D call TRBD1 (6 bases). Trimming shortened V by 6 bases and J by 0 bases, and 8 bases separated the two germline ends. Germline values: CDR1 MNHEY, CDR2 SMNVEV (reference sequence). The CDR3 has 13 amino acids. Written as DNA, the CDR3 is TGTGCCAGCAGCTGGACAGTGAACACTGAAGCTTTCTTT. Translated, it gives CASSWTVNTEAFF.

This clonotype was counted ten times or more. The genes are TRBV11-2 and TRBJ2-3; D call uncertain. The CDR3 covers 15 residues. Deletions cut 1 base from V and 2 bases from J, with 10 bases between. Germline CDR1 is SGHAT and CDR2 is FQNNGV. The CDR3 region has the DNA TGTGCCAGCAGCTTAGGGAAGGGCTACACAGATACGCAGTATTTT. Translation: CASSLGKGYTDTQYF.

This clonotype was seen many times. CDR3 sequence: CAISEGGSLTEAFF. As DNA, the CDR3 is TGTGCCATCAGTGAGGGGGGGTCATTGACTGAAGCTTTCTTT. J is TRBJ1-1 and V is TRBV10-3; D perhaps matches TRBD1 (5 bases). Germline assignment: CDR1 ENHRY and CDR2 SYGVKD. V lost 2 bases to trimming and J lost 5 bases, with 12 bases between them. The CDR3 spans 14 residues.

In this sample, this clonotype turned up many times. The chain is built from TRBV7-2 and TRBJ2-1, with D perhaps matching TRBD2 (6 bases). The CDR3 sequence is 13 residues long. Trimming shortened V by 2 bases and J by 11 bases, and 13 bases separated the two germline ends. The germline CDR1 and CDR2 sequences are SGHTA and FQGNSA. DNA for the CDR3: TGTGCCAGCAGCTTACCGGGACTCCTAAAGCAGTTCTTC. It yields the protein CASSLPGLLKQFF.

There are a few counts of this clonotype. V is TRBV27 and J is TRBJ2-4; D remains ambiguous. V was pared by 2 bases and J by 4 bases, with 12 bases between. The CDR3 is 15 residues long. Germline V gene data show CDR1 as MNHEY and CDR2 as SMNVEV (reference sequence). CDR3 nucleotide sequence: TGTGCCAGCAGTTTACTTGGGATACCAAAAAACATTCAGTACTTC. Protein product: CASSLLGIPKNIQYF.

In its sample, this clonotype was seen many times. The V call is TRBV19, the J call TRBJ1-4; a weak D match, TRBD1 (6 bases). This CDR3 is built from 14 residues. Trimming removed 8 bases at V and 8 bases at J, with 18 bases between. Germline V gives CDR1 LNHDA, CDR2 SQIVND (reference sequence). CDR3 region: CASRRTRGDEKLFF. As DNA, the CDR3 is TGTGCCAGTCGCCGGACTAGGGGGGACGAAAAACTGTTTTTT.

This clonotype was found many times. The V call is TRBV7-9, the J call TRBJ1-5; unclear D gene. The germline CDR1 and CDR2 sequences are SEHNR and FQNEAQ (reference sequence). This CDR3 is built from 14 residues. The V and J ends lost 6 bases and 7 bases respectively, with 16 bases between them. The CDR3 nucleotides are TGTGCCAGCAGTCAGAGCATGGGGAACCAGCCCCAGCATTTT. Its translation is CASSQSMGNQPQHF.

This clonotype was recorded many times. The V gene is TRBV7-9, the J gene TRBJ1-2, with D tentatively TRBD1 (5 bases). The CDR3 sequence is 14 residues long. Germline V gene sequence: CDR1 SEHNR, CDR2 FQNEAQ (reference sequence). Trimming pared 3 bases from V and 7 bases from J, leaving 15 bases between. CDR3 protein: CASSFSQGIGGYTF. CDR3 DNA sequence: TGTGCCAGCAGCTTCTCCCAGGGTATTGGTGGCTACACCTTC. Full variable domain (remainder filled in from reference TRBV7-9 and TRBJ1-2): DTGVSQNPRHKITKRGQNVTFRCDPISEHNRLYWYRQTLGQGPEFLTYFQNEAQLEKSRLLSDRFSAERPKGSFSTLEIQRTEQGDSAMYLCASSFSQGIGGYTFGSGTRLTVV.

Comment on this clonotype: At one end, the junction sequence differs from germline, possibly due to a read error. The V gene is TRBV5-1, the J gene TRBJ2-3, with D possibly TRBD1 on 6 matching bases. The V gene's germline CDR1 is SGHRS and CDR2 YFSETQ. This CDR3 spans 15 amino acids. CDR3 coding DNA: TGCACCAGCAGCTTGCGCCCAGGGGGCACAGATACGCAGTATTTT. As protein: CTSSLRPGGTDTQYF. The full variable domain, its missing parts supplied by reference TRBV5-1 and TRBJ2-3, is KAGVTQTPRYLIKTRGQQVTLSCSPISGHRSVSWYQQTPGQGLQFLFEYFSETQRNKGNFPGRFSGRQFSNSRSEMNVSTLELGDSALYLCTSSLRPGGTDTQYFGPGTRLTVL.

The chain couples TRBV7-2 to TRBJ2-1; tentative D call: TRBD2 (5 bases). This CDR3 region has 16 residues. In germline, CDR1 is SGHTA, CDR2 FQGNSA. Trimming removed 5 bases from V and 0 bases from J, with 14 bases in between. The CDR3 sequence: CASSPKDFSSYNEQFF. The CDR3 DNA reads as TGTGCCAGCAGCCCGAAGGACTTTTCCTCCTACAATGAGCAGTTCTTC. Together with reference TRBV7-2 and TRBJ2-1, the CDR3 gives the full variable domain: GAGVSQSPSNKVTEKGKDVELRCDPISGHTALYWYRQSLGQGLEFLIYFQGNSAPDKSGLPSDRFSAERTGGSVSTLTIQRTQQEDSAVYLCASSPKDFSSYNEQFFGPGTRLTVL.

This clonotype has a count of ten or more. The chain combines TRBV27 with TRBJ2-7; TRBD1 agrees at 9 bases. This CDR3 spans 15 amino acids. Unmatched junction bases numbered 10, after V lost 5 bases and J lost 5 bases. The V gene's germline CDR1 is MNHEY and CDR2 SMNVEV (reference sequence). The CDR3 DNA follows: TGTGCCAGCAGTGGCCCGGGACAGGGTGTACACGAGCAGTACTTC. It yields the protein CASSGPGQGVHEQYF.

This clonotype was picked up many times. This rearrangement joins TRBV7-9 to TRBJ2-7; no clear D. Germline V gene data show CDR1 as SEHNR and CDR2 as FQNEAQ (reference sequence). This CDR3 is built from 12 residues. V was clipped by 5 bases and J by 2 bases, with 7 bases between them. CDR3 sequence reads: CASSPGAYEQYF. Here the CDR3 DNA reads TGTGCCAGCAGCCCCGGAGCCTACGAGCAGTACTTC.